Listed below are T cell receptor beta chains from one sample, sequenced in a study of cytomegalovirus exposure and HLA in healthy donors. The data were produced by immunoSEQ multiplex PCR, yet TCRdb's version contains in-frame clones alone and is incomplete. The data contain some 240,000 clones, about nine tenths of them singletons. Sequencing was performed on PBMCs. These receptors came from a girl aged 2 to 10 in good health and CMV-seronegative. Each CDR3 is given with its conserved first and last residue. Fields, in order: J gene, V gene, D gene, clone size, CDR3 length, CDR3 DNA, CDR3 protein. D genes are given only for firm matches. The size entry is marked missing in some rows and otherwise reads once, few, many or a size class.

J gene: TRBJ1-2; V gene: TRBV2; D gene: TRBD1; clone size: once; CDR3 length: 15; CDR3 DNA: TGTGCCAGCAGAGAGGGGACAGGGGTGAACTATGGCTACACCTTC; CDR3 protein: CASREGTGVNYGYTF
J gene: TRBJ2-3; V gene: TRBV5-6; D gene: NA; clone size: NA; CDR3 length: 14; CDR3 DNA: TGTGCCAGCAGCCAACGGGACACAACAGATACGCAGTATTTT; CDR3 protein: CASSQRDTTDTQYF
J gene: TRBJ2-7; V gene: TRBV19; D gene: TRBD2; clone size: NA; CDR3 length: 13; CDR3 DNA: TGTGCCAGCGCACTAGCGGGGCGGTACGAGCAGTACTTC; CDR3 protein: CASALAGRYEQYF
J gene: TRBJ2-1; V gene: TRBV29-1; D gene: TRBD2; clone size: NA; CDR3 length: 17; CDR3 DNA: TGCAGCGTTCCCCATGGGACTAGCGGGGGGCGGATCCATGAGCAGTTCTTC; CDR3 protein: CSVPHGTSGGRIHEQFF
J gene: TRBJ2-7; V gene: TRBV5-1; D gene: TRBD1; clone size: NA; CDR3 length: 11; CDR3 DNA: TGCGCCAGCAGGGGACAGTACGAGCAGTACTTC; CDR3 protein: CASRGQYEQYF
J gene: TRBJ1-4; V gene: TRBV11-2; D gene: TRBD1; clone size: NA; CDR3 length: 14; CDR3 DNA: TGTGCCAGCAGCTTAAACAGGGGGTATGAAAAACTGTTTTTT; CDR3 protein: CASSLNRGYEKLFF
J gene: TRBJ1-1; V gene: TRBV7-8; D gene: NA; clone size: NA; CDR3 length: 17; CDR3 DNA: TGTGCCAGCAGCGCCCTCAGCTGGGGGGATCTAAACACTGAAGCTTTCTTT; CDR3 protein: CASSALSWGDLNTEAFF
J gene: TRBJ2-2; V gene: TRBV6-6; D gene: NA; clone size: NA; CDR3 length: 14; CDR3 DNA: TGTGCCACCACCCTTGGGGGACACGCCGGGGAGCTGTTTTTT; CDR3 protein: CATTLGGHAGELFF
J gene: TRBJ2-1; V gene: TRBV27; D gene: TRBD2; clone size: few; CDR3 length: 16; CDR3 DNA: TGTGCCAGCAGTTCCCTAGCGGGGGCCATCTACAATGAGCAGTTCTTC; CDR3 protein: CASSSLAGAIYNEQFF
J gene: TRBJ2-1; V gene: TRBV11-2; D gene: TRBD2; clone size: NA; CDR3 length: 14; CDR3 DNA: TGTGCCAGCAGCTTAGTCGCTAGCGGGAGGGCCGCGTTCTTC; CDR3 protein: CASSLVASGRAAFF
J gene: TRBJ2-5; V gene: TRBV7-2; D gene: TRBD2; clone size: NA; CDR3 length: 15; CDR3 DNA: TGTGCCAGCAGTCGCGTAGCGGGGGGGCAAGAGACCCAGTACTTC; CDR3 protein: CASSRVAGGQETQYF
J gene: TRBJ2-1; V gene: TRBV5-5; D gene: TRBD2; clone size: NA; CDR3 length: 17; CDR3 DNA: TGTGCCAGCAGCTTGGCGGTAGCGGGTCCTTTTTTTGGTGAGCAGTTCTTC; CDR3 protein: CASSLAVAGPFFGEQFF
J gene: TRBJ2-2; V gene: TRBV9; D gene: NA; clone size: NA; CDR3 length: 15; CDR3 DNA: TGTGCCAGCAGCCCTCTCCAGGGAAACACCGGGGAGCTGTTTTTT; CDR3 protein: CASSPLQGNTGELFF
J gene: TRBJ2-7; V gene: TRBV9; D gene: NA; clone size: NA; CDR3 length: 16; CDR3 DNA: TGTGCCAGCAGCGTAGCTGGCACAGCGGCGCCGTACGAGCAGTACTTC; CDR3 protein: CASSVAGTAAPYEQYF
J gene: TRBJ1-5; V gene: TRBV27; D gene: NA; clone size: NA; CDR3 length: 18; CDR3 DNA: TGTGCCAGCATTACCCCCAGGGGAGGGATATATAGCAATCAGCCCCAGCATTTT; CDR3 protein: CASITPRGGIYSNQPQHF
J gene: TRBJ2-5; V gene: TRBV5-8; D gene: TRBD2; clone size: NA; CDR3 length: 17; CDR3 DNA: TGTGCCAGCAGCTTGGCGAGGGCTAGCGGGGCCCAAGAGACCCAGTACTTC; CDR3 protein: CASSLARASGAQETQYF
J gene: TRBJ2-7; V gene: TRBV30; D gene: TRBD2; clone size: NA; CDR3 length: 12; CDR3 DNA: TGTGCCTGGATGGGGGGGACCTACGAGCAGTACTTC; CDR3 protein: CAWMGGTYEQYF